This entry lists 5 T cell receptor beta chains sequenced from one sample in a study of T cell responses to AZD1222 COVID-19 vaccine. Sequencing was performed with immunoSEQ multiplex PCR; in TCRdb, only in-frame clones are kept and a portion is missing. Of some 90,000 clones in the sample, around nine tenths are singletons; the top ten hold less than 15%. This specimen consisted of peripheral blood, obtained on day 0 of AZD1222 vaccination. The receptor set was obtained from an adult in good health.

The chain couples TRBV6-5 to TRBJ1-4; the match to TRBD1 covers 7 bases. Germline values: CDR1 MNHEY, CDR2 SVGAGI. The ends lost 6 bases at V and 1 base at J; junction bases unmatched: 2. This CDR3 is built from 14 residues. Here the CDR3 DNA reads TGTGCCAGCAGATACAGGGGAACTAATGAAAAACTGTTTTTT. This translates into CASRYRGTNEKLFF.

The chain has TRBV5-1 and TRBJ2-5; the D gene is possibly TRBD1 (6 bases). Germline values: CDR1 SGHRS, CDR2 YFSETQ. The V end lost 0 bases, the J end lost 2 bases, and 14 bases lay between the germline ends. The CDR3 length is 16 residues. CDR3 region: CASSLVGAGEQETQYF. CDR3 in DNA: TGCGCCAGCAGCTTGGTGGGGGCAGGAGAACAAGAGACCCAGTACTTC.

This clone is a singleton in its sample. The chain has TRBV10-3 and TRBJ2-5; TRBD1 aligns across 8 bases. The ends lost 4 bases at V and 5 bases at J; junction bases unmatched: 0. Germline V CDR1 and CDR2: ENHRY, SYGVKD. The CDR3 is 12 amino acids. DNA of the CDR3: TGTGCCATCAGTGGACAGGGGGAGACCCAGTACTTC. Protein product: CAISGQGETQYF.

The chain has TRBV7-3 and TRBJ2-3; TRBD2 matches at 13 bases. Germline CDR1 is SGHTA and CDR2 is FQGTGA. V dropped 5 bases and J dropped 2; count of bases not matched to a gene: 7. The CDR3 runs to 17 residues. The CDR3 loop is CASSRTSGGIFTDTQYF. In DNA, the CDR3 is TGTGCCAGCAGCCGGACTAGCGGGGGAATTTTCACAGATACGCAGTATTTT.

V gene TRBV5-1 combines with J gene TRBJ2-5; no clear D. V was cut by 0 bases and J by 2 bases, with 8 bases left in between. Germline V CDR1 and CDR2: SGHRS, YFSETQ. CDR3 size: 14 residues. The CDR3 DNA reads TGCGCCAGCAGCTTGGTATCAGGACAAGAGACCCAGTACTTC. Protein: CASSLVSGQETQYF.